Listed below are T cell receptor beta chains from one sample, sequenced in a study of shared clonotypes between healthy human individuals. Sequencing used immunoSEQ multiplex PCR; TCRdb keeps in-frame clones, though not all of them. The data show more than 2,000,000 clones, around nine tenths seen once. The material sequenced was naive CD4+ T cells sorted from blood. The receptors here all came from a man aged 18 to 35 in good health. Both conserved end residues are part of each CDR3. The D gene is left open where the match is weak. Clone size is not always given. Where it is, it says once, few, many or a class for expanded clones.

abundance: few
d_gene: TRBD1
v_gene: TRBV5-1
j_gene: TRBJ1-4
CDR3aa: CASRPTGQNEKLFF
CDR3nt: TGCGCCAGCAGGCCGACAGGGCAGAATGAAAAACTGTTTTTT

abundance: .
d_gene: TRBD1
v_gene: TRBV27
j_gene: TRBJ2-7
CDR3aa: CASSLRSLPGQGVDEQYF
CDR3nt: TGTGCCAGCAGTTTAAGGTCCCTACCGGGACAGGGGGTGGACGAGCAGTACTTC

abundance: few
d_gene: .
v_gene: TRBV6-5
j_gene: TRBJ1-6
CDR3aa: CASSYTQGNSPLHF
CDR3nt: TGTGCCAGCAGTTACACCCAGGGAAACTCACCCCTCCACTTT

abundance: .
d_gene: .
v_gene: TRBV7-2
j_gene: TRBJ2-2
CDR3aa: CASSLDLGVGSGELFF
CDR3nt: TGTGCCAGCAGCTTAGATCTGGGGGTGGGTTCCGGGGAGCTGTTTTTT

abundance: .
d_gene: .
v_gene: TRBV11-2
j_gene: TRBJ1-5
CDR3aa: CASSSGYSNQPQHF
CDR3nt: TGTGCCAGCAGCTCCGGGTATAGCAATCAGCCCCAGCATTTT

abundance: .
d_gene: TRBD2
v_gene: TRBV7-6
j_gene: TRBJ2-7
CDR3aa: CASSSTSGGSYEQYF
CDR3nt: TGTGCCAGCAGCTCTACTAGCGGGGGGTCCTACGAGCAGTACTTC

abundance: once
d_gene: .
v_gene: TRBV30
j_gene: TRBJ2-7
CDR3aa: CAWSEAGYEQYF
CDR3nt: TGTGCCTGGAGTGAGGCAGGGTACGAGCAGTACTTC

abundance: once
d_gene: TRBD2
v_gene: TRBV10-3
j_gene: TRBJ2-5
CDR3aa: CAISESVTSGREETQYF
CDR3nt: TGTGCCATCAGTGAGTCAGTGACTAGCGGGAGAGAAGAGACCCAGTACTTC

abundance: .
d_gene: .
v_gene: TRBV9
j_gene: TRBJ2-7
CDR3aa: CASSPHVERSTEQYF
CDR3nt: TGTGCCAGCAGCCCCCATGTTGAGCGGTCTACGGAGCAGTACTTC

abundance: .
d_gene: TRBD1
v_gene: TRBV30
j_gene: TRBJ1-5
CDR3aa: CAWSVRGQGGTQPQHF
CDR3nt: TGTGCCTGGAGTGTACGGGGACAGGGTGGGACTCAGCCCCAGCATTTT

abundance: once
d_gene: TRBD2
v_gene: TRBV9
j_gene: TRBJ2-2
CDR3aa: CASSVSGRGAGELFF
CDR3nt: TGTGCCAGCAGCGTCAGCGGGAGGGGGGCCGGGGAGCTGTTTTTT

abundance: once
d_gene: .
v_gene: TRBV2
j_gene: TRBJ1-2
CDR3aa: CASSSDGHYGYTF
CDR3nt: TGTGCCAGCAGTTCGGACGGACACTATGGCTACACCTTC

abundance: .
d_gene: .
v_gene: TRBV6-6
j_gene: TRBJ1-1
CDR3aa: CASSREGSEGSKAFF
CDR3nt: TGTGCCAGCAGTCGAGAAGGTAGTGAAGGTAGCAAAGCTTTCTTT

abundance: .
d_gene: TRBD2
v_gene: TRBV2
j_gene: TRBJ2-7
CDR3aa: CASRKDAGTSGGSSYEQYF
CDR3nt: TGTGCCAGCAGAAAGGATGCCGGGACTAGCGGGGGGAGCTCCTACGAGCAGTACTTC

abundance: .
d_gene: .
v_gene: TRBV30
j_gene: TRBJ1-6
CDR3aa: CAWSPYVNLYNSPLHF
CDR3nt: TGTGCCTGGAGCCCCTACGTCAACCTCTATAATTCACCCCTCCACTTT

abundance: .
d_gene: .
v_gene: TRBV6-6
j_gene: TRBJ2-7
CDR3aa: CASSSDTSSYEQYF
CDR3nt: TGTGCCAGCAGTTCGGACACGAGCTCCTACGAGCAGTACTTC

abundance: .
d_gene: .
v_gene: TRBV9
j_gene: TRBJ2-3
CDR3aa: CASSVGGDTQYF
CDR3nt: TGTGCCAGCAGCGTTGGGGGCGATACGCAGTATTTT

abundance: .
d_gene: .
v_gene: TRBV6-5
j_gene: TRBJ1-2
CDR3aa: CASSYSGSRSEGYTF
CDR3nt: TGTGCCAGCAGTTACTCGGGCAGCCGGTCAGAAGGCTACACCTTC

abundance: .
d_gene: TRBD2
v_gene: TRBV10-2
j_gene: TRBJ2-2
CDR3aa: CATGRLAEITGELFF
CDR3nt: TGCGCCACCGGACGACTAGCGGAGATCACCGGGGAGCTGTTTTTT

abundance: .
d_gene: .
v_gene: TRBV2
j_gene: TRBJ2-2
CDR3aa: CASSVNSGTGELFF
CDR3nt: TGTGCCAGCAGCGTAAATAGCGGTACCGGGGAGCTGTTTTTT

abundance: .
d_gene: .
v_gene: TRBV2
j_gene: TRBJ2-2
CDR3aa: CAQGLKLDTGELFF
CDR3nt: TGTGCCCAGGGACTCAAACTGGACACCGGGGAGCTGTTTTTT

abundance: .
d_gene: .
v_gene: TRBV7-9
j_gene: TRBJ1-4
CDR3aa: CASSLLGSEKLFF
CDR3nt: TGTGCCAGCAGCTTACTTGGGAGTGAAAAACTGTTTTTT

abundance: .
d_gene: .
v_gene: TRBV7-2
j_gene: TRBJ2-7
CDR3aa: CASSLGARTVRAEQYF
CDR3nt: TGTGCCAGCAGCTTGGGGGCCCGGACAGTTAGGGCCGAGCAGTACTTC

abundance: .
d_gene: TRBD2
v_gene: TRBV7-2
j_gene: TRBJ2-3
CDR3aa: CASSWGLAGSTDTQYF
CDR3nt: TGTGCCAGCAGCTGGGGACTAGCGGGGAGCACAGATACGCAGTATTTT

abundance: .
d_gene: .
v_gene: TRBV2
j_gene: TRBJ1-6
CDR3aa: CASSALGAGNSPLHF
CDR3nt: TGTGCCAGCAGTGCCCTAGGGGCAGGGAATTCACCCCTCCACTTT

abundance: .
d_gene: TRBD1
v_gene: TRBV27
j_gene: TRBJ1-4
CDR3aa: CASSFTLDRGDLTTNEKPFF
CDR3nt: TGTGCCAGCAGTTTCACCCTCGACAGGGGAGACTTGACAACTAATGAAAAACCGTTTTTT

abundance: .
d_gene: TRBD2
v_gene: TRBV9
j_gene: TRBJ2-7
CDR3aa: CASSASAGVVYEQYF
CDR3nt: TGTGCCAGCAGCGCAAGCGCGGGAGTCGTCTACGAGCAGTACTTC

abundance: .
d_gene: TRBD1
v_gene: TRBV12-5
j_gene: TRBJ2-2
CDR3aa: CASGPTGMNTGELFF
CDR3nt: TGTGCTAGTGGGCCGACAGGGATGAACACCGGGGAGCTGTTTTTT

abundance: .
d_gene: .
v_gene: TRBV7-9
j_gene: TRBJ1-2
CDR3aa: CASSPEGRYGYTF
CDR3nt: TGTGCCAGCAGCCCCGAGGGGCGCTATGGCTACACCTTC

abundance: .
d_gene: .
v_gene: TRBV10-3
j_gene: TRBJ1-1
CDR3aa: CAISVGGPNTEAFF
CDR3nt: TGTGCCATCAGTGTAGGGGGACCGAACACTGAAGCTTTCTTT

abundance: .
d_gene: TRBD2
v_gene: TRBV27
j_gene: TRBJ2-3
CDR3aa: CASSFRTSGISFLGDTQYF
CDR3nt: TGTGCCAGCAGTTTCCGGACTAGCGGGATCTCGTTTTTGGGAGATACGCAGTATTTT

abundance: once
d_gene: TRBD1
v_gene: TRBV7-2
j_gene: TRBJ1-1
CDR3aa: CASSQGQPKNTEAFF
CDR3nt: TGTGCCAGCAGCCAGGGACAGCCCAAGAACACTGAAGCTTTCTTT

abundance: .
d_gene: .
v_gene: TRBV5-8
j_gene: TRBJ2-1
CDR3aa: CASRTGTHAYNEQFF
CDR3nt: TGTGCCAGCAGGACCGGGACACATGCCTACAATGAGCAGTTCTTC

abundance: .
d_gene: TRBD2
v_gene: TRBV7-2
j_gene: TRBJ2-3
CDR3aa: CASSSSGRETDTQYF
CDR3nt: TGTGCCAGCAGCTCCTCGGGGCGGGAGACCGATACGCAGTATTTT

abundance: .
d_gene: TRBD2
v_gene: TRBV29-1
j_gene: TRBJ2-5
CDR3aa: CSVEDLPSGVETQYF
CDR3nt: TGCAGCGTTGAAGATCTTCCTAGCGGGGTAGAGACCCAGTACTTC

abundance: once
d_gene: .
v_gene: TRBV28
j_gene: TRBJ1-2
CDR3aa: CASSFKVGQGIGNYGYTF
CDR3nt: TGTGCCAGCAGTTTCAAGGTGGGGCAGGGGATAGGTAACTATGGCTACACCTTC

abundance: .
d_gene: .
v_gene: TRBV28
j_gene: TRBJ1-2
CDR3aa: CASSSSGYGYTF
CDR3nt: TGTGCCAGCAGTTCCTCTGGCTATGGCTACACCTTC

abundance: .
d_gene: TRBD1
v_gene: TRBV5-1
j_gene: TRBJ1-4
CDR3aa: CASSVRQGINEKLFF
CDR3nt: TGCGCCAGCAGCGTAAGACAGGGCATTAATGAAAAACTGTTTTTT

abundance: .
d_gene: .
v_gene: TRBV28
j_gene: TRBJ1-1
CDR3aa: CASSRPLYRADTEAFF
CDR3nt: TGTGCCAGCAGTCGGCCCCTCTACAGGGCGGACACTGAAGCTTTCTTT

abundance: .
d_gene: .
v_gene: TRBV9
j_gene: TRBJ2-3
CDR3aa: CASSVRDFYTDTQYF
CDR3nt: TGTGCCAGCAGCGTGAGAGACTTCTACACAGATACGCAGTATTTT

abundance: .
d_gene: .
v_gene: TRBV18
j_gene: TRBJ1-2
CDR3aa: CASSPLIDSEYGYTF
CDR3nt: TGTGCCAGCTCACCACTTATCGACAGTGAATATGGCTACACCTTC

abundance: .
d_gene: .
v_gene: TRBV5-4
j_gene: TRBJ2-7
CDR3aa: CATGRGSGTGEQYF
CDR3nt: TGTGCTACAGGTAGGGGTTCGGGGACCGGCGAGCAGTACTTC

abundance: .
d_gene: .
v_gene: TRBV4-3
j_gene: TRBJ1-1
CDR3aa: CASSQEQISNTEAFF
CDR3nt: TGCGCCAGCAGCCAAGAACAGATATCGAACACTGAAGCTTTCTTT

abundance: .
d_gene: .
v_gene: TRBV10-3
j_gene: TRBJ1-5
CDR3aa: CAISRNRTWGSNQPQHF
CDR3nt: TGTGCCATCAGCCGAAACAGGACCTGGGGTAGCAATCAGCCCCAGCATTTT

abundance: .
d_gene: .
v_gene: TRBV5-1
j_gene: TRBJ2-7
CDR3aa: CASSLVGGANEQYF
CDR3nt: TGCGCCAGCAGCTTGGTGGGGGGCGCGAACGAGCAGTACTTC

abundance: .
d_gene: .
v_gene: TRBV12-5
j_gene: TRBJ2-1
CDR3aa: CASVRSYNEQFF
CDR3nt: TGTGCTAGTGTCCGATCCTACAATGAGCAGTTCTTC

abundance: .
d_gene: TRBD2
v_gene: TRBV5-1
j_gene: TRBJ2-5
CDR3aa: CASSRIAGEETQYF
CDR3nt: TGCGCCAGCAGCCGAATCGCGGGAGAAGAGACCCAGTACTTC

abundance: .
d_gene: .
v_gene: TRBV7-9
j_gene: TRBJ2-5
CDR3aa: CASSLGPLSGTQYF
CDR3nt: TGTGCCAGCAGCTTAGGTCCTCTATCCGGGACCCAGTACTTC

abundance: .
d_gene: .
v_gene: TRBV6-5
j_gene: TRBJ1-2
CDR3aa: CASSFRGDGYTF
CDR3nt: TGTGCCAGCAGTTTTCGGGGAGATGGCTACACCTTC

abundance: .
d_gene: .
v_gene: TRBV6-5
j_gene: TRBJ1-3
CDR3aa: CASSYSNSGNTIYF
CDR3nt: TGTGCCAGCAGTTACTCGAACTCTGGAAACACCATATATTTT